Shown below are 6 T cell receptor beta chains from a single sample sequenced in a study of T cells in Graves' hyperthyroidism and ophthalmopathy. What was amplified from RNA transcripts were TCR beta CDR3 regions. First-round RT-PCR targeting the TCR CDR3 was performed with the HTBI primer set. TCRdb analysed the multiplex PCR reads with MiXCR anew, one entry per CDR3 protein. The profile covers around 300,000 distinct CDR3 sequences, with less than 20% appearing a single time and roughly 39% taken by the ten largest. Sequencing used blood. The receptors here all came from a man aged 45-60 years with Graves' ophthalmopathy.

The chain combines TRBV30 with TRBJ1-5, with TRBD1 matching over 7 bases. With 0 bases clipped from V and 3 bases from J, the junction kept 5 bases outside the gene matches. This CDR3 has 15 residues. Germline CDR1 and CDR2: GTSNPN and SVGIG (reference sequence). In nucleotides, the CDR3 is TGTGCCTGGAGTGTAGGGACAGCACCCAATCAGCCCCAGCATTTT. This gives the protein CAWSVGTAPNQPQHF.

This clonotype was detected ten times or more. J is TRBJ2-7 and V is TRBV6-2 or TRBV6-3; TRBD2 matches at 10 bases. Germline V CDR1 and CDR2: MNHEY, SVGEGT. This CDR3 contains 14 residues. The V and J ends lost 6 bases and 3 bases, in that order; junction bases with no gene match: 5. The CDR3 DNA reads as TGTGCCAGCAGCCCGACTAGCGGGTTCTACGAGCAGTACTTC. Protein: CASSPTSGFYEQYF.

This clonotype was seen many times. The chain combines TRBV20-1 with TRBJ2-1; D perhaps matches TRBD2 (7 bases). The ends were cut back, 4 bases at V and 2 bases at J, with 12 bases in the middle. There are 14 residues in the CDR3. Germline-derived CDR1 and CDR2 are DFQATT and SNEGSKA (reference sequence). In DNA, the CDR3 is TGCAGTGCTAAGAAAGGGGGGGCCTACAATGAGCAGTTCTTC. Protein sequence: CSAKKGGAYNEQFF.

The chain couples TRBV28 to TRBJ1-2; D not certain. The CDR3 is 13 residues long. The V end was cut by 7 bases, the J end by 6 bases, with 15 bases between. Looked up from germline, CDR1 is MDHEN and CDR2 is SYDVKM. CDR3 amino acids: CASTTKRVDGYTF. The CDR3 DNA sequence: TGTGCCAGCACCACTAAGAGGGTGGATGGCTACACCTTC.

About this clonotype itself: A read error may explain this, as a much larger clone is one base away. The gene calls are TRBV11-2 and TRBJ2-7; no firm D call. The CDR3 extends over 11 amino acids. Germline assignment: CDR1 SGHAT and CDR2 FQNNGV. The CDR3 region is CTSSIGYEQYF. In nucleotides, the CDR3 is TGTACCAGCAGCATCGGCTACGAGCAGTACTTC.

This clonotype was seen a handful of times. The chain employs TRBV18 and TRBJ1-1; D is perhaps TRBD1 (5 bases). Germline V CDR1 and CDR2: KGHSH, LQKENI. Trimming shortened V by 4 bases and J by 3 bases, and 15 bases separated the two germline ends. There are 15 residues in the CDR3. The CDR3 protein is CASSLDSGTDTEAFF. The CDR3 DNA follows: TGTGCCAGCTCACTCGACAGCGGAACGGACACTGAAGCTTTCTTT.